Described below is a single T cell receptor (beta chain) sequence and its context. The data belong to a study of long-term antiretroviral therapy in people with HIV. Participants who had HIV were, without exception, treated in the United States. Researchers ran immunoSEQ v3.0 at survey level. Here immunoSEQ multiplex PCR was the method, and the copy in TCRdb shows in-frame clones only, minus some. The table includes 19,000 or so clones, just under 80% detected once. V was cut by 2 bases and J by 1 base, with 17 bases left in between. Germline V lookup: CDR1 SGHDN, CDR2 FVKESK. This CDR3 is built from 17 residues.

The sample was unsorted PBMCs, taken at the start of antiretroviral therapy, before treatment. The TCR was taken from a woman between 35 and 50 years old with HIV. The rearrangement joins TRBV14 to TRBJ1-2; D might be TRBD1 (6 bases). CDR3 region: CASSQREEGGLNYGYTF. The CDR3 nucleotides are TGTGCCAGCAGCCAAAGGGAAGAGGGGGGCCTTAACTATGGCTACACCTTC.